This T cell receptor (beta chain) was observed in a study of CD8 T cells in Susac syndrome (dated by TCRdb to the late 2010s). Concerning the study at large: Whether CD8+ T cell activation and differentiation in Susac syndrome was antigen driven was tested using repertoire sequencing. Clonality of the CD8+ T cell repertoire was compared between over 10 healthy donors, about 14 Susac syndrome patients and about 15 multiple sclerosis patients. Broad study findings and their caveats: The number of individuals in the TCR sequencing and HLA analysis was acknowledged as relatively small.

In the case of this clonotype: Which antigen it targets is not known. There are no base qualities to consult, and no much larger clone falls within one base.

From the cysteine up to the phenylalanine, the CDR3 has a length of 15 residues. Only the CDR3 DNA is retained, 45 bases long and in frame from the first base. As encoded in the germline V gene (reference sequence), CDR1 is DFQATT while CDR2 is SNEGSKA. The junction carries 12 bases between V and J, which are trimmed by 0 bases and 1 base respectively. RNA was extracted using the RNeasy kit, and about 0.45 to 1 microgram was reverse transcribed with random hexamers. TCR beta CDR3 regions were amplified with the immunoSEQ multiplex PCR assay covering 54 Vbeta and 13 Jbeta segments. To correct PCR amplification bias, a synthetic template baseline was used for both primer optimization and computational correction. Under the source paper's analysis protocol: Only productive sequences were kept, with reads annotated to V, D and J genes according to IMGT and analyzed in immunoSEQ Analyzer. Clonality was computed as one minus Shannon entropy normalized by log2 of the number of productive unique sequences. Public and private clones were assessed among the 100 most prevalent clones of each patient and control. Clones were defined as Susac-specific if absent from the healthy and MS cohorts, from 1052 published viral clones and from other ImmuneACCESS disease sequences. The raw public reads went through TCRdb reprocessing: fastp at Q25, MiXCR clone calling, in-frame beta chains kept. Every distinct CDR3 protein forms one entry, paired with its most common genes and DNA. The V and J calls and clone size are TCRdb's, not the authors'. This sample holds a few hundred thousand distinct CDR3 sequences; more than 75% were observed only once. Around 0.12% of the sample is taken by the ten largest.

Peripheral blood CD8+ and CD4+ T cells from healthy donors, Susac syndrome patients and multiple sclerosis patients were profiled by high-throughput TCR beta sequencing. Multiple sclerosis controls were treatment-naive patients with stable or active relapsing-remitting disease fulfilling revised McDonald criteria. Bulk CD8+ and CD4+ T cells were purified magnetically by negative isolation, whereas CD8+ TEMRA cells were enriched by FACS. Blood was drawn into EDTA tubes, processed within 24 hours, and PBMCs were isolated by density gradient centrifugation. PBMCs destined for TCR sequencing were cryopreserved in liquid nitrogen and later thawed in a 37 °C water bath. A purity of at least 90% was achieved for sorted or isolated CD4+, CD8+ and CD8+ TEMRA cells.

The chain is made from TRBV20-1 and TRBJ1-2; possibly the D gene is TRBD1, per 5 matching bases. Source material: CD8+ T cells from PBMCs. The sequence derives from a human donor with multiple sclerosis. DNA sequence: TGCAGTGCTAGAGAGGTCGGGGGAGGTAACTATGGCTACACCTTC. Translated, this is CSAREVGGGNYGYTF.